The 2 T cell receptor beta chains below all came from one sample that was sequenced in a study of CD8 T cells in ankylosing spondylitis. TCRdb passed the 5' RACE reads through MiXCR, listing each CDR3 protein once. The sample has 36,000 or so distinct CDR3 sequences, 9.5% to 12% seen once. Input material: synovial fluid, either unsorted or a sorted T cell fraction (not recorded which). These TCRs come from a male donor with ankylosing spondylitis.

This clonotype was seen ten or more times. The chain links TRBV7-9 to TRBJ2-1; TRBD2 agrees at 8 bases. The CDR3 has 16 amino acids. The V segment lost 6 bases and the J segment 0 bases; nucleotides outside the gene matches: 7. Germline V gene sequence: CDR1 SEHNR, CDR2 FQNEAQ (reference sequence). As DNA, the CDR3 is TGTGCCAGCAGTTTTCGGGAGGGCCACTCCTACAATGAGCAGTTCTTC. Protein product: CASSFREGHSYNEQFF.

This clonotype was recorded at least ten times. The chain is built from TRBV13 and TRBJ2-6; D gene ambiguous. The CDR3 totals 14 residues. The germline gives CDR1 PRHDT, CDR2 FYEKMQ (reference sequence). The V end was cut by 3 bases, the J end by 0 bases, with 3 bases between. The CDR3 DNA reads TGTGCCAGCAGCTTCACCTCTGGGGCCAACGTCCTGACTTTC. It is translated as CASSFTSGANVLTF.